This note documents a single T cell receptor (beta chain) sequence. This specimen belongs to a study of T cells in narcolepsy. This CDR3 contains 16 residues. Per germline, CDR1 LNHNV and CDR2 YYDKDF (reference sequence). Trimming took 0 bases from V and 8 from J, leaving 16 bases between them. Libraries were prepared by immunoSEQ multiplex PCR; TCRdb keeps only in-frame clonotypes and omits some of them. The sample lists some 24,000 clones, approximately 89% occurring once. The TCR originated in a human donor with narcolepsy. Sequenced material: CD45RA- memory CD4+ T cells from PBMCs. The J gene is TRBJ2-2, the V gene TRBV15; D ambiguous. The CDR3 loop reads CATSRDISEPKGELFF. In DNA, the CDR3 is TGTGCCACCAGCAGAGATATTTCGGAGCCCAAGGGGGAGCTGTTTTTT.